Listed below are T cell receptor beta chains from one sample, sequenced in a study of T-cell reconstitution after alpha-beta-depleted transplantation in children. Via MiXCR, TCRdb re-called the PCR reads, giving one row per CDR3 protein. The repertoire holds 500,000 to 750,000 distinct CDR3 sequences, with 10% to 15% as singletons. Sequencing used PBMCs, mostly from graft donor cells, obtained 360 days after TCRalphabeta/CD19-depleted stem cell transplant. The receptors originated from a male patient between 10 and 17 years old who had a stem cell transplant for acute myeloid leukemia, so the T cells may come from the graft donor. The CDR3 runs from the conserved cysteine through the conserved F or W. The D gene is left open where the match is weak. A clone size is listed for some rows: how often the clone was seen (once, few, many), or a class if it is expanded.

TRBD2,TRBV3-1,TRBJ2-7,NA,TGTGCCAGCAGCCGGACTAGCGGTCACTCCTACGAGCAGTACTTC,CASSRTSGHSYEQYF
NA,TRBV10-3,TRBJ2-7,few,TGTGCCATCAGCCCTTACGGTACAACTCCCTACGAGCAGTACTTC,CAISPYGTTPYEQYF
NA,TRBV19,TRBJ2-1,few,TGTGCCAGTAGTCCTTCTTTGGATGAGCAGTTCTTC,CASSPSLDEQFF
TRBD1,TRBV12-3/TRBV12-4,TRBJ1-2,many,TGTGCCAGCAGGCGTTTGGGACAGGGGGCGGATGGTGGCTACACCTTC,CASRRLGQGADGGYTF
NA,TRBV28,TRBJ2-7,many,TGTGCCAGCAACTCCGGGACCGTCTACCTCTACGAGCAGTACTTC,CASNSGTVYLYEQYF
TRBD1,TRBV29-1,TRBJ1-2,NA,TGCAGCGCTACGGGGACAGGGACCTATGGCTACACCTTC,CSATGTGTYGYTF
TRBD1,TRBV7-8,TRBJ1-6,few,TGTGCCAGCAGCCTACCGGGACAGGATCGGAATTCACCCCTCCACTTT,CASSLPGQDRNSPLHF
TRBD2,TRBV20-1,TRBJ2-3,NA,TGCAGTGCTAGAGATCTGCTAGCGGGAGATCTAGATACGCAGTATTTT,CSARDLLAGDLDTQYF
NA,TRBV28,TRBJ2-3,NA,TGTGCCAGCAGTTTTCTGGGAGCCAAGGGGGATACGCAGTATTTT,CASSFLGAKGDTQYF
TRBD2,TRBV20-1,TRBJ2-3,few,TGCAGTGCTTGCCTGACTAGCGGGATCACAGATACGCAGTATTTT,CSACLTSGITDTQYF
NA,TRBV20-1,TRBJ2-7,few,TGCAGTGCTAGTGCTGACTCCTACGAGCAGTACTTC,CSASADSYEQYF
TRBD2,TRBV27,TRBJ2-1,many,TGTGCCAGCAGTTTCTGGCCAGCGGGAGGCCCTCCGTTCTTC,CASSFWPAGGPPFF
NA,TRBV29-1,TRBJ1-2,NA,TGCAGCGTTGAAGTATCGCCAGGGAGACCTAACTATGGCTACACCTTC,CSVEVSPGRPNYGYTF
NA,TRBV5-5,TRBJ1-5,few,TGTGCCAGCAGCTTCCGGGATCCACAGCCCCAGCATTTT,CASSFRDPQPQHF
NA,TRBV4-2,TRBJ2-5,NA,TGTGCCAGCAGCGCCTTCGCCTGGGAGACCCAGTACTTC,CASSAFAWETQYF
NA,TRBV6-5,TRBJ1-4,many,TGTGCCAGCAGTTACTCTTTTACTGATGAAAAACTGTTTTTT,CASSYSFTDEKLFF
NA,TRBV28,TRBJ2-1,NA,TGTGCCAGCAATCGAAGGGTTTTTGAGCAGTTCTTC,CASNRRVFEQFF
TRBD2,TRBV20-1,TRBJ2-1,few,TGCAGTGCTAATAGCGGGAGAATCGCCTACAATGAGCAGTTCTTC,CSANSGRIAYNEQFF
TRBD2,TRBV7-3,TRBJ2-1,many,TGTGCCAGCAGTTCGGGCCTAGCGGGATCCTACAATGAGCAGTTCTTC,CASSSGLAGSYNEQFF
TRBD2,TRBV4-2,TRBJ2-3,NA,TGTGCCAGCAGCCCCCCGGCGGGAGGTCCTTCCACAGATACGCAGTATTTT,CASSPPAGGPSTDTQYF
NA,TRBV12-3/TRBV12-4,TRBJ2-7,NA,TGTGCCAGCAGTTTTTCGGGGGAGGTCTACGAGCAGTACTTC,CASSFSGEVYEQYF
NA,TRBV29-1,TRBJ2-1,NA,TGCAGCGGTGGGAGCTACAATGAGCAGTTCTTC,CSGGSYNEQFF
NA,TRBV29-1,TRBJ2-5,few,TGCAGCGACTCCAGGGACCAAGAGACCCAGTACTTC,CSDSRDQETQYF
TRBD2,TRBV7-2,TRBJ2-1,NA,TGTGCCAGCAGGGAGGAGCGGGGGACCTACAATGAGCAGTTCTTC,CASREERGTYNEQFF
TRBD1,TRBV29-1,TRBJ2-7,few,TGCAGCGTTGAGGCCAGGGGGAACGAGCAGTACTTC,CSVEARGNEQYF
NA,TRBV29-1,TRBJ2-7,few,TGCAGCGTTGAGGTTAGCGCGGGACTCGAGCAGTACTTC,CSVEVSAGLEQYF
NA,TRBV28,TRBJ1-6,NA,TGTGCCAGCAGTCCGCTAACGGGGAATTCACCCCTCCACTTT,CASSPLTGNSPLHF
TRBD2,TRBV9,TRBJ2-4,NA,TGTGCCAGCAGCGGAAGGCTAGCGGGAGGTCGAAACATTCAGTACTTC,CASSGRLAGGRNIQYF
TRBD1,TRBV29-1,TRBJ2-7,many,TGCAGCGCGACACAGGGGAACGCCTACGAGCAGTACTTC,CSATQGNAYEQYF
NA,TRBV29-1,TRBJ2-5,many,TGCAGCGTTGAATTACTAGTTCAAGAGACCCAGTACTTC,CSVELLVQETQYF
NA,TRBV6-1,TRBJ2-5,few,TGTGCCAGCAACTTATGGCTCCTAGAGACCCAGTACTTC,CASNLWLLETQYF
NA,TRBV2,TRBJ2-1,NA,TGTGCCGCGAAGGGGCAGGAATACAATGAGCAGTTCTTC,CAAKGQEYNEQFF
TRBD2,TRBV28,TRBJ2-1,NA,TGTGCCAGCAGTCTAAAGGCCGCCGGGACTAGCGGGAGAAGTGAGCAGTTCTTC,CASSLKAAGTSGRSEQFF
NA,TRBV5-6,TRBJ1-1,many,TGTGCCAGCAGCTTGGGCCAAGGGGTGGACACTGAAGCTTTCTTT,CASSLGQGVDTEAFF
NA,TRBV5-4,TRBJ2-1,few,TGTGCCAGCAGCCGTGAAAGCTCCTACAATGAGCAGTTCTTC,CASSRESSYNEQFF
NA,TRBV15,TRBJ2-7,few,TGTGCCACCAGGCACAGGGGAGGAACCTACGAGCAGTACTTC,CATRHRGGTYEQYF
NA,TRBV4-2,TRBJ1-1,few,TGTGCCAGCAGCCAAGGGTCGGGCAGGGTAGATAACACTGAAGCTTTCTTT,CASSQGSGRVDNTEAFF